A selection of T cell receptor beta chains follows, all from one sample in a study of blood T cell repertoires in COVID-19. Clones were sequenced by immunoSEQ multiplex PCR, and TCRdb holds only the in-frame ones, with some missing. This table has over 250,000 clones, 80% to 90% appearing once. Sequencing input: peripheral blood. These receptors all stem from a woman in her 70s with acute or convalescent COVID-19. CDR3s leave out the opening cysteine and the closing phenylalanine or tryptophan. Fields, in order: V gene, clone size, CDR3 protein. Part of the rows lack a size; the others show once, few, many or a class for expanded clones.

TRBV5-4 | NA | ASSLATGPGRLVRYT
TRBV6-5 | NA | ASSLRRGDNSPLH
TRBV3-1/TRBV3-2 | NA | ASSQDGLTNTEAF
TRBV6-5 | NA | ASSRGYEQY
TRBV5-6 | NA | ASSLWQGNEKLF
TRBV9 | NA | ASSISGQAADGYT
TRBV15 | NA | ATSRIRTGGDQPQH
TRBV29-1 | NA | SVVVGGEETQY
TRBV24-1 | NA | ATSDRGRTDTQY
TRBV2 | NA | ASSDRTGHEKLF
TRBV5-1 | NA | ASSLAPGGRETQY
TRBV6-1 | few | ASSELEGAVFNSNQPQH
TRBV5-4 | NA | ASSPGTSGYNEQF
TRBV10-2 | NA | ASRDGGFGEKLF
TRBV27 | few | ASSSTGAAGPLH
TRBV29-1 | once | SVTGGLVGYGYT
TRBV18 | NA | ASSSGVAETQY
TRBV14 | NA | ASSQETRTGDHEQY
TRBV9 | NA | ASSEGGVSYEQY
TRBV19 | NA | ASSGDRGGRNQPQH
TRBV18 | NA | ASSPTVARTLNEQF
TRBV30 | NA | AWSVGGDQPQH
TRBV11-3 | NA | ASSLGAASGGTDTQY
TRBV12-3/TRBV12-4 | NA | ASKGGSNQPQH
TRBV5-6 | NA | ASSLLRETQY
TRBV6-6 | NA | ASSYLGTYNEQF